One sample yielded the 27 T cell receptor beta chains listed below, sequenced in a study of blood T cell repertoires in COVID-19. Measured with immunoSEQ multiplex PCR; TCRdb has only the in-frame clones, and not every one. The table has approximately 97,000 clones, roughly nine tenths seen once. The sample was peripheral blood. These receptor sequences come from a man between 60 and 70 years old with acute or convalescent COVID-19.

The J gene is TRBJ1-1, the V gene TRBV29-1; D uncertain. From germline, CDR1 is SQVTM and CDR2 ANQGSEA. The CDR3 totals 14 residues. Trimming took off 2 bases at V and 0 bases at J, with 10 bases between the two ends. CDR3 DNA: TGCAGCGTTGAAACGGGATACATGAACACTGAAGCTTTCTTT. It encodes CSVETGYMNTEAFF.

This chain connects TRBV19 to TRBJ2-1, with a weak D call TRBD1 (6 bases). This CDR3 has 14 residues. Germline lookup yields CDR1 LNHDA and CDR2 SQIVND (reference sequence). V was trimmed by 4 bases and J by 3 bases, leaving 10 bases between them. CDR3 nucleotide sequence: TGTGCCAGTAGTACGGGACACGGCTACAATGAGCAGTTCTTC. This gives the protein CASSTGHGYNEQFF.

This chain links TRBV4-1 with TRBJ1-2; D remains unclear. Germline V gene data show CDR1 as MGHRA and CDR2 as YSYEKL. The V gene lost 2 bases and the J gene lost 5 bases, with 9 bases spanning the gap. CDR3 length equals 13 residues. CDR3 residues: CASSQRETYGYTF. Here the CDR3 DNA reads TGCGCCAGCAGCCAACGGGAAACTTATGGCTACACCTTC.

The chain has TRBV7-9 and TRBJ1-2, with 7 bases matching TRBD1. Trimming took 5 bases from V and 6 from J; bases not matched to a gene: 6. This CDR3 is built from 13 residues. The germline V gene encodes CDR1 SEHNR and CDR2 FQNEAQ (reference sequence). The DNA for the CDR3 is TGTGCCAGCAGCCACCCCGGGACAGATGGCTACACCTTC. It codes for CASSHPGTDGYTF.

This rearrangement joins TRBV19 to TRBJ1-2, with D possibly being TRBD1 (6 bases). The V end lost 6 bases, the J end lost 4 bases, and 12 bases lay between the germline ends. The germline V gene encodes CDR1 LNHDA and CDR2 SQIVND (reference sequence). The CDR3 covers 13 residues. Here the CDR3 DNA reads TGTGCCAGTAGCATGAGGGGGTCCTATGGCTACACCTTC. Its translation: CASSMRGSYGYTF.

This chain links TRBV30 with TRBJ2-2; 8 bases are shared with TRBD1. Germline V gene sequence: CDR1 GTSNPN, CDR2 SVGIG (reference sequence). Trimming at V came to 3 bases and at J to 7 bases, leaving 16 bases not matched to a gene. This CDR3 has 17 residues. CDR3 DNA: TGTGCCTGGAGAGCGTATGTTCGGACAGGGATAGGCGGGGAGCTGTTTTTT. It yields the protein CAWRAYVRTGIGGELFF.

V usage is TRBV5-1 and J usage is TRBJ1-2, with 9 nucleotides matching TRBD1. The CDR3 has 19 amino acids. Germline values: CDR1 SGHRS, CDR2 YFSETQ. V shed 4 bases and J 2 bases; nucleotides not matched to a gene: 18. The CDR3 DNA follows: TGCGCCAGCAGCCCTAAGCCCCCGGGACAGGGACGAATAAACTATGGCTACACCTTC. Translated: CASSPKPPGQGRINYGYTF.

This sequence joins TRBV5-6 and TRBJ1-1; 7 nucleotides line up with TRBD1. There are 12 residues in the CDR3. Germline V gene sequence: CDR1 SGHDT, CDR2 YYEEEE. Germline trimming cut 4 bases from V and 3 bases from J; bases unmatched to any gene: 0. CDR3: CASSQGDTEAFF. CDR3 coding DNA: TGTGCCAGCAGCCAGGGGGACACTGAAGCTTTCTTT.

The chain carries TRBV9 and TRBJ2-1; 11 bases are shared with TRBD2. The junction had 9 bases not matched to a gene; V was cut back by 4 bases and J by 6 bases. The CDR3 spans 16 residues. Germline V gives CDR1 SGDLS, CDR2 YYNGEE. The CDR3 nucleotides read TGTGCCAGCAGCTATGGGATTAGCGGGGGGGCCAATGAGCAGTTCTTC. Translating gives CASSYGISGGANEQFF.

This clone was seen just once. The V and J genes are TRBV3-1 (or the pseudogene TRBV3-2) and TRBJ2-3, with 10 nucleotides matching TRBD2. The trim removed 5 bases at V and 2 bases at J, leaving 16 bases unmatched. CDR3 size: 19 residues. CDR1 and CDR2 from the germline V gene are LGHDT and YNNKEL (reference sequence). The CDR3 bases are TGTGCCAGCAGCTTTTTTCCCCGGAATAGCGGGGGGTACACAGATACGCAGTATTTT. Its protein is CASSFFPRNSGGYTDTQYF.

Here the CDR3 DNA reads TGTGCCAGCAGTCGGGACAGAGACTATGGCTACACCTTC. It encodes CASSRDRDYGYTF. The rearrangement joins TRBV13 to TRBJ1-2; 7 bases line up with TRBD1. This CDR3 region has 13 residues. The V gene end was trimmed by 6 bases and the J gene end by 3 bases; junction bases not matched to a gene: 4. The V gene's germline CDR1 is PRHDT and CDR2 FYEKMQ (reference sequence).

CDR3 sequence (DNA): TGTGCCAGCAGCTCTATGTCAGCGGCCGACACAGATACGCAGTATTTT. Amino acid sequence: CASSSMSAADTDTQYF. The gene calls are TRBV5-4 and TRBJ2-3; a possible D gene is TRBD2 (5 bases). Germline loops: CDR1 SGHNT, CDR2 YYREEE (reference sequence). V was cut by 3 bases and J by 2 bases, with 16 bases left in between. The CDR3 has 16 amino acids.

The chain's CDR3 is CASSYDSHPEKLFF. The CDR3 DNA reads TGTGCCAGCAGCTACGACAGCCACCCTGAAAAACTGTTTTTT. The chain combines TRBV5-4 with TRBJ1-4; tentatively, D is TRBD1 (5 bases). The V gene's germline CDR1 is SGHNT and CDR2 YYREEE (reference sequence). The CDR3 consists of 14 residues. With 3 bases removed from V and 7 bases from J, the gap between germline ends came to 13 bases. Variable domain in full (rest from reference TRBV5-4 and TRBJ1-4): ETGVTQSPTHLIKTRGQQVTLRCSSQSGHNTVSWYQQALGQGPQFIFQYYREEENGRGNFPPRFSGLQFPNYSSELNVNALELDDSALYLCASSYDSHPEKLFFGSGTQLSVL.

V is TRBV5-6 and J is TRBJ1-6, with TRBD1 as a possible D gene (5 bases). This CDR3 region has 14 residues. V was trimmed by 0 bases and J by 10 bases, leaving 11 bases between them. Germline loops: CDR1 SGHDT, CDR2 YYEEEE. CDR3 protein: CASSLGQGGSPLHF. The CDR3 DNA follows: TGTGCCAGCAGCTTGGGGCAGGGAGGCTCACCCCTCCACTTT.

This chain links TRBV11-2 with TRBJ1-3; D is unclear. V lost 2 bases and J lost 2, with 7 bases in between. CDR1 is SGHAT, CDR2 FQNNGV, per germline. The CDR3 runs 14 residues. The CDR3, as DNA: TGTGCCAGCAGCTTACAAGAGGCTGGAAACACCATATATTTT. It translates to CASSLQEAGNTIYF.

The gene calls are TRBV7-2 and TRBJ1-4; D not certain. Germline CDR1 SGHTA, CDR2 FQGNSA. This CDR3 comprises 15 residues. Between the trimmed V and J ends, which lost 1 base and 4 bases, there was a span of 10 bases. The CDR3 sequence: CASSLGGEGNEKLFF. The CDR3, as DNA: TGTGCCAGCAGCTTAGGTGGGGAGGGTAATGAAAAACTGTTTTTT.

This chain connects TRBV25-1 to TRBJ1-4; D is ambiguous. The CDR3 has 14 residues. In germline, CDR1 is MGHDK, CDR2 SYGVNS. The germline V and J ends were trimmed by 4 bases and 0 bases, with 6 bases remaining between them. For the CDR3, the DNA is TGTGCCAGCAGTGCCGGGGCAACTAATGAAAAACTGTTTTTT. This codes for CASSAGATNEKLFF.

CDR3 nucleotide sequence: TGTGCCAGCAGCTCGGGACTAGAGGGAGATACGCAGTATTTT. Translation gives CASSSGLEGDTQYF. J is TRBJ2-3 and V is TRBV11-2, with 8 bases fitting TRBD2. The J segment lost 5 bases and the V segment lost 4 bases, leaving 5 bases of the junction unmatched. CDR3 length: 14 residues. Per the germline V gene, CDR1 is SGHAT and CDR2 is FQNNGV.

In its sample, this clone was seen once. This sequence joins TRBV5-1 and TRBJ1-2; tentatively, D is TRBD1 (5 bases). The CDR3 has 14 amino acids. The germline gives CDR1 SGHRS, CDR2 YFSETQ. V was trimmed by 4 bases and J by 7 bases, leaving 17 bases between them. The DNA of the CDR3 is TGCGCCAGCAGCAAAGGGGCGGGGGACTTTGGCTACACCTTC. Its translation is CASSKGAGDFGYTF.

The CDR3 nucleotides are TGTGCCAGCAGTCTATCAGGCGGGCCCACAGATACGCAGTATTTT. Its protein is CASSLSGGPTDTQYF. The chain is built from TRBV6-2 or TRBV6-3 and TRBJ2-3; tentative D call: TRBD2 (5 bases). The CDR3 length is 15 residues. V lost 5 bases to trimming and J lost 2 bases, with 14 bases between them. The germline CDR1 and CDR2 sequences are MNHEY and SVGEGT.

The J gene is TRBJ2-1, the V gene TRBV19, with 9 bases fitting TRBD1. There are 15 residues in the CDR3. In germline, CDR1 is LNHDA, CDR2 SQIVND (reference sequence). V lost 5 bases, J lost 8 bases, and 10 bases stayed unmatched. CDR3 sequence: CASSLYRGRRDEQFF. In DNA, the CDR3 is TGTGCCAGTAGTTTATACAGGGGGCGCAGGGATGAGCAGTTCTTC. The full variable domain, in which reference TRBV19 and TRBJ2-1 provide the parts outside the CDR3, is DGGITQSPKYLFRKEGQNVTLSCEQNLNHDAMYWYRQDPGQGLRLIYYSQIVNDFQKGDIAEGYSVSREKKESFPLTVTSAQKNPTAFYLCASSLYRGRRDEQFFGPGTRLTVL.

The chain employs TRBV5-6 and TRBJ1-1, with TRBD1 matching 7 bases. V lost 4 bases, J lost 2 bases, and 11 bases stayed unmatched. The CDR3 contains 16 residues. The germline V gene encodes CDR1 SGHDT and CDR2 YYEEEE. As DNA, the CDR3 is TGTGCCAGCAGCCAGACAGGGTCCAGTAGAAACACTGAAGCTTTCTTT. Protein product: CASSQTGSSRNTEAFF.

The chain couples TRBV6-5 to TRBJ1-2, with D unclear. The CDR3 is 12 amino acids. V gave up 7 bases and J gave up 2 bases, with 8 bases separating them. In germline, CDR1 is MNHEY, CDR2 SVGAGI. This CDR3 reads CASISLNYGYTF. As DNA, the CDR3 is TGTGCCAGCATCTCGCTAAACTATGGCTACACCTTC.

The genes are TRBV4-1 and TRBJ2-7; 8 positions match TRBD2. CDR1 is MGHRA and CDR2 is YSYEKL in the germline V gene. Trimming cost V 2 bases and J 5 bases; bases outside gene matches: 14. The CDR3 loop spans 17 amino acids. The CDR3 DNA reads TGCGCCAGCAGCCAATTATCCACTGTCCAGCGGGGGAACGAGCAGTACGTC. Translating gives CASSQLSTVQRGNEQYV.

This CDR3 reads CASSVQGGNEQFF. For the CDR3, the DNA is TGTGCCAGCAGTGTACAGGGGGGCAATGAGCAGTTCTTC. The chain employs TRBV6-4 and TRBJ2-1; 8 positions agree with TRBD1. J lost 6 bases, V lost 4 bases, and 2 bases had no gene match. Germline CDR1 and CDR2: MRHNA and SNTAGT. The CDR3 covers 13 residues.

V usage is TRBV10-2 and J usage is TRBJ1-1, with 8 nucleotides matching TRBD1. Germline-derived CDR1 and CDR2 are WSHSY and SAAADI. CDR3 length: 14 residues. Unmatched junction bases numbered 6, after V lost 9 bases and J lost 0 bases. The CDR3, as DNA: TGCGCCAGTTACAGGGGGGCGGTGAACACTGAAGCTTTCTTT. It yields the protein CASYRGAVNTEAFF.

This chain joins TRBV5-4 and TRBJ2-3; weak D call: TRBD1 (5 bases). V lost 2 bases and J 2 bases, leaving 15 bases between the germline ends. Germline V gene lookup returns CDR1 SGHNT and CDR2 YYREEE (reference sequence). This CDR3 has 16 amino acids. CDR3 nucleotides: TGTGCCAGCAGCTTCGGGCGGACCGGACACACAGATACGCAGTATTTT. It specifies CASSFGRTGHTDTQYF. The whole variable domain, filled in from reference TRBV5-4 and TRBJ2-3, reads ETGVTQSPTHLIKTRGQQVTLRCSSQSGHNTVSWYQQALGQGPQFIFQYYREEENGRGNFPPRFSGLQFPNYSSELNVNALELDDSALYLCASSFGRTGHTDTQYFGPGTRLTVL.